Below are 16 T cell receptor beta chains sequenced from a single sample in a study of blood T cell repertoires in COVID-19. Profiled with immunoSEQ multiplex PCR; TCRdb holds only in-frame clones, not every one. Of approximately 31,000 clones in the sample, about 86% were seen once. The sample consisted of peripheral blood. The source is a woman of 80 years or more with active or convalescent COVID-19.

J is TRBJ2-3 and V is TRBV7-6, with 10 bases lining up with TRBD2. Germline CDR1 is SGHVS and CDR2 is FNYEAQ. V lost 4 bases, J lost 2 bases, and 6 bases stayed unmatched. This CDR3 comprises 16 residues. The CDR3, as DNA: TGTGCCAGCAGCTCGGACAGCGGGGGGGTCACAGATACGCAGTATTTT. Translation gives CASSSDSGGVTDTQYF.

The V and J genes are TRBV7-6 and TRBJ1-1; tentatively, D is TRBD1 (6 bases). The CDR3 consists of 13 residues. Trimming shortened V by 5 bases and J by 6 bases, and 13 bases separated the two germline ends. CDR1 and CDR2 from the germline V gene are SGHVS and FNYEAQ. Written as DNA, the CDR3 is TGTGCCAGCAGCCCCCGAGGGGGGGCTGAAGCTTTCTTT. Amino acids: CASSPRGGAEAFF.

The gene calls are TRBV27 and TRBJ1-2; a possible D gene is TRBD1 (5 bases). Germline assignment: CDR1 MNHEY and CDR2 SMNVEV (reference sequence). With 3 bases removed from V and 4 bases from J, the gap between germline ends came to 15 bases. The CDR3 covers 15 residues. CDR3 loop: CASSLRQPLSYGYTF. The CDR3 DNA sequence: TGTGCCAGCAGTTTGCGACAGCCTCTGAGCTATGGCTACACCTTC.

This chain connects TRBV7-3 to TRBJ1-2; 7 nucleotides align to TRBD1. This CDR3 spans 13 amino acids. The germline V gene encodes CDR1 SGHTA and CDR2 FQGTGA. After removal of 4 bases from V and 6 bases from J, the junction contained 5 bases not matched to a gene. The CDR3 is CASSSRQGHGYTF. The CDR3 DNA reads as TGTGCCAGCAGCTCCAGACAGGGCCATGGCTACACCTTC.

The chain couples TRBV4-2 to TRBJ1-2; TRBD1 might be the D (6 bases). The germline CDR1 and CDR2 sequences are LGHNA and YNFKEQ. Trimming removed 0 bases at V and 2 bases at J, with 10 bases between. The CDR3 spans 15 residues. CDR3 residues: CASSQEQGRNYGYTF. The CDR3 nucleotides are TGTGCCAGCAGCCAAGAACAGGGTCGAAACTATGGCTACACCTTC.

The chain uses TRBV9 and TRBJ2-1, with 9 bases lining up with TRBD2. The CDR3 is made up of 16 amino acids. Germline V gene lookup returns CDR1 SGDLS and CDR2 YYNGEE. V dropped 0 bases and J dropped 6; count of bases not matched to a gene: 7. The CDR3 coding sequence is TGTGCCAGCAGCGTAGCAGGCGGGAGGGCCTTCAATGAGCAGTTCTTC. It codes for CASSVAGGRAFNEQFF.

The chain employs TRBV6-5 and TRBJ2-3; D unresolved. The CDR3 sequence is 15 residues long. Germline V gives CDR1 MNHEY, CDR2 SVGAGI. V was shortened by 6 bases and J by 0 bases, with 13 bases between the two germline ends. The chain's CDR3 is CASSYSYSSTDTQYF. CDR3 sequence (DNA): TGTGCCAGCAGCTACAGTTACTCGAGCACAGATACGCAGTATTTT.

Judged by abundance, this clone is medium-sized (0.01 to 0.1%). V usage is TRBV7-2 and J usage is TRBJ2-7; the D gene is possibly TRBD1 (6 bases). Germline-derived CDR1 and CDR2 are SGHTA and FQGNSA. Trimming cost V 6 bases and J 7 bases, with 19 bases left between them. This CDR3 has 14 amino acids. The CDR3 sequence: CASRPGHGIREQYF. In nucleotides, the CDR3 is TGTGCCAGCAGACCGGGACATGGGATACGTGAGCAGTACTTC. The variable domain in full, with the rest retrieved from reference TRBV7-2 and TRBJ2-7, is GAGVSQSPSNKVTEKGKDVELRCDPISGHTALYWYRQSLGQGLEFLIYFQGNSAPDKSGLPSDRFSAERTGGSVSTLTIQRTQQEDSAVYLCASRPGHGIREQYFGPGTRLTVT.

The gene calls are TRBV2 and TRBJ2-3; D unresolved. This CDR3 region has 13 residues. V was trimmed by 6 bases and J by 4 bases, leaving 11 bases between them. The germline V gene has CDR1 SNHLY and CDR2 FYNNEI. The CDR3 coding sequence is TGTGCCAGCAGGGCAGATCTTGCAGATACGCAGTATTTT. Amino acid sequence: CASRADLADTQYF.

V is TRBV6-5 and J is TRBJ1-1, with TRBD1 matching over 7 bases. Germline V gene sequence: CDR1 MNHEY, CDR2 SVGAGI. The CDR3 extends over 14 amino acids. After removal of 5 bases from V and 6 bases from J, the junction contained 9 bases not matched to a gene. Written as DNA, the CDR3 is TGTGCCAGCAGTAATAACAGGGGCTTCGCTGAAGCTTTCTTT. Its translation is CASSNNRGFAEAFF.

CDR3 in DNA: TGTGCCAGCAGCGACAGGGTACTCTACGAGCAGTACTTC. Its translation: CASSDRVLYEQYF. The chain carries TRBV11-3 and TRBJ2-7; TRBD1 aligns across 7 bases. CDR1 is SGHNT, CDR2 YENEEA, per germline. This CDR3 comprises 13 residues. Losses at the gene ends were 5 bases for V and 3 bases for J; bases not matched to a gene: 4.

The genes are TRBV7-9 and TRBJ2-6, with D possibly TRBD1 on 5 matching bases. From germline, CDR1 is SEHNR and CDR2 FQNEAQ (reference sequence). Deletions cut 1 base from V and 0 bases from J, with 10 bases between. This CDR3 spans 17 amino acids. The CDR3 loop reads CASSLDSRASGANVLTF. The CDR3 nucleotides are TGTGCCAGCAGCTTAGACAGCAGGGCCTCTGGGGCCAACGTCCTGACTTTC. The variable domain in full, with the rest retrieved from reference TRBV7-9 and TRBJ2-6, is DTGVSQNPRHKITKRGQNVTFRCDPISEHNRLYWYRQTLGQGPEFLTYFQNEAQLEKSRLLSDRFSAERPKGSFSTLEIQRTEQGDSAMYLCASSLDSRASGANVLTFGAGSRLTVL.

The chain recombines TRBV21-1 with TRBJ1-1; the table assigns TRBD1, which was not confirmed against the DNA. TRBV21-1 is deemed a pseudogene. This CDR3 has 19 amino acids. CDR3 sequence reads: CASSSRIGHRGRINTEAFF. The CDR3 DNA sequence: TGTGCCAGCAGCTCTAGAATAGGCCACAGGGGGCGCATCAACACTGAAGCTTTCTTT.

The rearrangement uses TRBV2 and TRBJ1-2; D is perhaps TRBD1 (5 bases). In germline, CDR1 is SNHLY, CDR2 FYNNEI. CDR3 size: 14 residues. The germline V and J ends were trimmed by 3 bases and 8 bases, with 16 bases remaining between them. The CDR3 is CASSEAETGGGYTF. The CDR3 bases are TGTGCCAGCAGTGAGGCGGAAACCGGGGGAGGCTACACCTTC.

The V call is TRBV3-1 (or the pseudogene TRBV3-2), the J call TRBJ2-7; D not certain. Trimming removed 1 base from V and 7 bases from J, with 11 bases in between. Germline CDR1 reads LGHDT; CDR2 reads YNNKEL (reference sequence). The CDR3 has 13 residues. DNA for the CDR3: TGTGCCAGCAGCCAAGTTCGGGTCGGGGAGCAGTACTTC. Translated: CASSQVRVGEQYF.

The chain joins TRBV6-2 or TRBV6-3 to TRBJ1-2, with 7 bases identical to TRBD1. V lost 5 bases and J lost 7; bases outside the gene matches: 16. CDR1 MNHEY and CDR2 SVGEGT come from the germline V gene. The CDR3 contains 16 residues. For the CDR3, the DNA is TGTGCCAGCAGTCGAAAGGACAGGCCCCCTCCGTCTGGCTACACCTTC. Protein sequence: CASSRKDRPPPSGYTF.